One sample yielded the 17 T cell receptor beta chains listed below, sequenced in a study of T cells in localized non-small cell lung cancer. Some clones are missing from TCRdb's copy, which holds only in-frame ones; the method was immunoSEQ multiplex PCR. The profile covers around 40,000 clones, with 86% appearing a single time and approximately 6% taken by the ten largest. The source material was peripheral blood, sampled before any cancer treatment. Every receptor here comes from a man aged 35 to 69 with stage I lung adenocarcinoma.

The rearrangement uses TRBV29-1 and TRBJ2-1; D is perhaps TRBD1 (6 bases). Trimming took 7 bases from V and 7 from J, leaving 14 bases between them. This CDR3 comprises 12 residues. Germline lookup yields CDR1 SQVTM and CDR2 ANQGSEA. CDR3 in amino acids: CSAGHRDNEQFF. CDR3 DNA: TGCAGCGCCGGACACAGGGATAATGAGCAGTTCTTC.

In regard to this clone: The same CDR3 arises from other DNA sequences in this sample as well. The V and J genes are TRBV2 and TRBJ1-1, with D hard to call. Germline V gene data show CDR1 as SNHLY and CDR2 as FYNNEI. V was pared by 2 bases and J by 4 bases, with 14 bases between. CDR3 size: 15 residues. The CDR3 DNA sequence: TGTGCCAGCAGTGAATCCAGACCCCGTGGCACTGAAGCTTTCTTT. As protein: CASSESRPRGTEAFF.

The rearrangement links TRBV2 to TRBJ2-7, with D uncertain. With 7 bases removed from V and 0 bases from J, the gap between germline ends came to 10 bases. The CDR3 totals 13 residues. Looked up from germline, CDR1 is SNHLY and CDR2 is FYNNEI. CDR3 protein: CASTGGFSYEQYF. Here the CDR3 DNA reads TGTGCCAGCACCGGCGGTTTCTCCTACGAGCAGTACTTC.

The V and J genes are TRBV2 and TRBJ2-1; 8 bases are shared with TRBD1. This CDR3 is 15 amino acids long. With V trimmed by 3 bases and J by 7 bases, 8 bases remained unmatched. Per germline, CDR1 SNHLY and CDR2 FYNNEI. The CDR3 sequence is CASSEKRTGRNEQFF. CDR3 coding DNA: TGTGCCAGCAGTGAGAAACGGACAGGGAGGAATGAGCAGTTCTTC. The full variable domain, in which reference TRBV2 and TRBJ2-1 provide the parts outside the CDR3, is EPEVTQTPSHQVTQMGQEVILRCVPISNHLYFYWYRQILGQKVEFLVSFYNNEISEKSEIFDDQFSVERPDGSNFTLKIRSTKLEDSAMYFCASSEKRTGRNEQFFGPGTRLTVL.

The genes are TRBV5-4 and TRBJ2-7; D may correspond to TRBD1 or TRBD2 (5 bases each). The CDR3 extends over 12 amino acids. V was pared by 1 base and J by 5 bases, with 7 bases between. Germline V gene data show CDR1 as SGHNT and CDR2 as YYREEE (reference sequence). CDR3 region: CASSLRDHEQYF. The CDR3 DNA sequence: TGTGCCAGCAGCTTGAGGGACCACGAGCAGTACTTC.

The DNA of the CDR3 is TGTGCCAGTAGTCCCTCGGGGGTCACAGATACGCAGTATTTT. Its translation: CASSPSGVTDTQYF. The chain carries TRBV19 and TRBJ2-3; D may be TRBD2 (6 bases). Trimming took off 5 bases at V and 2 bases at J, with 11 bases between the two ends. The CDR3 is made up of 14 amino acids. The germline CDR1 and CDR2 sequences are LNHDA and SQIVND (reference sequence).

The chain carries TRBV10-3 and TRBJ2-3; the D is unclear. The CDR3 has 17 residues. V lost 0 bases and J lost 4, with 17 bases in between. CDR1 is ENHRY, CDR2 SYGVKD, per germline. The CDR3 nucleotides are TGTGCCATCAGTGAGTCCTTAGCTACTGGGATATCAGATACGCAGTATTTT. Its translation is CAISESLATGISDTQYF.

CDR3 residues: CASSLVSGFTGELFF. Here the CDR3 DNA reads TGTGCCAGCAGCTTAGTTAGCGGATTCACCGGGGAGCTGTTTTTT. The V and J genes are TRBV7-3 and TRBJ2-2, with a weak D call TRBD2 (6 bases). Trimming stripped 2 bases from V and 4 bases from J, with 11 bases between. Germline CDR1 SGHTA, CDR2 FQGTGA. The CDR3 is 15 residues long.

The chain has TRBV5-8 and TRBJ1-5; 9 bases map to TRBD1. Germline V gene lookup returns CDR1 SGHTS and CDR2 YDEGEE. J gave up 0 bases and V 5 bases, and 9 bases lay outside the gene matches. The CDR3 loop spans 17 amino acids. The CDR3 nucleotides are TGTGCCAGCAGTTCCGGGACAGGGAGTTATAGCAATCAGCCCCAGCATTTT. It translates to CASSSGTGSYSNQPQHF.

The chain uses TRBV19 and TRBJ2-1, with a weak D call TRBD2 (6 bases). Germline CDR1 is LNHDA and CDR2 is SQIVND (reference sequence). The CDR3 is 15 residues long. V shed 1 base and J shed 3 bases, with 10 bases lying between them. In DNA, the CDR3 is TGTGCCAGTAGTATAGTATGGCGGGACTACAATGAGCAGTTCTTC. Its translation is CASSIVWRDYNEQFF.

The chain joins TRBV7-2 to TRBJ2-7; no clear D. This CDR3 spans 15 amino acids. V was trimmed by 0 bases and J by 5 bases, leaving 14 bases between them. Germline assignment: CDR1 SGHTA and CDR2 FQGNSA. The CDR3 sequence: CASSLAGGEVDEQYF. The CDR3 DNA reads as TGTGCCAGCAGCTTAGCGGGCGGCGAAGTGGACGAGCAGTACTTC.

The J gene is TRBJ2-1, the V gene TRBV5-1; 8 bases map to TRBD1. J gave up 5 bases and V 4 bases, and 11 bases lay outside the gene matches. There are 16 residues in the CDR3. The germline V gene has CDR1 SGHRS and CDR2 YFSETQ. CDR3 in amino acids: CASSTTGTGDNNEQFF. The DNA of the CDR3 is TGCGCCAGCAGCACCACCGGGACAGGAGACAACAATGAGCAGTTCTTC.

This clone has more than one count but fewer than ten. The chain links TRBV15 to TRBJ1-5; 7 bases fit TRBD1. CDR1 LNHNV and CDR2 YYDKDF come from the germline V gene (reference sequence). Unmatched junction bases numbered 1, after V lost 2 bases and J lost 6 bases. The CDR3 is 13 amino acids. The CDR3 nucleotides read TGTGCCACCAGCAGACACAGGGGTCAGCCCCAGCATTTT. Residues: CATSRHRGQPQHF.

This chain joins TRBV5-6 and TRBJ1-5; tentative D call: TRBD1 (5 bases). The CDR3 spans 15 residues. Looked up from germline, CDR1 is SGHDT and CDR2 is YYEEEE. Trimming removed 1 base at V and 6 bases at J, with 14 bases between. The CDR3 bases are TGTGCCAGCAGCTTGTCTTACAGGCAAGGTCAGCCCCAGCATTTT. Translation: CASSLSYRQGQPQHF.

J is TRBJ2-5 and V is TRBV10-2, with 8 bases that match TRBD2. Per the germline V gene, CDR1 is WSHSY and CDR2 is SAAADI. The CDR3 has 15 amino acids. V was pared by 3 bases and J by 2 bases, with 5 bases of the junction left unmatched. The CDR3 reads CASSETAGVQETQYF. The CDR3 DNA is TGCGCCAGCAGTGAAACAGCGGGAGTTCAAGAGACCCAGTACTTC.

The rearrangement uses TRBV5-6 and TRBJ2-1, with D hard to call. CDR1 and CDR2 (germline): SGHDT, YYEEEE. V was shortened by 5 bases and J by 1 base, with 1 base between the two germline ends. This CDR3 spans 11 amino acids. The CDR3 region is CASSSYNEQFF. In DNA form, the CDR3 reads TGTGCCAGCAGTTCCTACAATGAGCAGTTCTTC.

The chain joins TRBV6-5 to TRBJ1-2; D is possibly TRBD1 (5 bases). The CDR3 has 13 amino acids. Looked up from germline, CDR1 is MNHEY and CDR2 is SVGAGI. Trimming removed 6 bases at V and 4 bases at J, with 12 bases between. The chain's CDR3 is CASRRDGTYGYTF. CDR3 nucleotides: TGTGCCAGCAGGAGGGACGGAACCTATGGCTACACCTTC.